This TCR beta chain appears in the sequencing data of a study of T cell responses to AZD1222 COVID-19 vaccine. The study's findings and limits: None of the repertoires were sampled until the peak T cell response had passed. Spike-specific TCR breadth and depth both grew after two AZD1222 doses. Vaccine-associated CD4 TCRs ranged over spike, dominating at 160-218 and 743-854.

Worth noting for this clone: Its antigen is currently unknown.

The method was immunoSEQ multiplex PCR; TCRdb's version includes in-frame clones alone and lacks a portion of them. Seen here are 200,000 or so clones, roughly 92% observed once, and the top ten hold about 1%. The V segment lost 8 bases and the J segment 0 bases; nucleotides outside the gene matches: 14. CDR3 size: 19 residues. CDR1 is LNHDA and CDR2 is SQIVND in the germline V gene (reference sequence). The sample here was peripheral blood, taken 28 days after the second AZD1222 dose. V gene TRBV19 combines with J gene TRBJ1-3, with 12 bases aligning to TRBD1. This clonotype was sampled from an adult who received the AZD1222 COVID-19 vaccine. The CDR3 sequence: CASSLSGTGGPFSGNTIYF. The CDR3 nucleotides read TGTGCCAGTTCCCTTTCCGGGACAGGGGGCCCTTTCTCTGGAAACACCATATATTTT.